The rows below give T cell receptor beta chains drawn from one sample of a study of blood T cells in healthy people across ages. In TCRdb, the 5' RACE reads were re-called with MiXCR into one record per CDR3 protein. This repertoire shows approximately 670,000 distinct CDR3 sequences, over 40% found once; its top ten account for 25% to 35%. Sequences were obtained from blood. These receptors all come from a man at least 80 years old in good health. CDR3s include the opening cysteine and the closing phenylalanine or tryptophan. The order of the fields is V gene, J gene, clone size, D gene, CDR3 protein, CDR3 DNA. A D gene is named only where the DNA matches it firmly. Only part of the rows carry a size: once, few, many, or a class if the clone is expanded.

TRBV12-3/TRBV12-4,TRBJ2-1,few,TRBD2,CASSPNPGTSAHNEQFF,TGTGCCAGCAGTCCCAACCCCGGGACTAGCGCTCACAATGAGCAGTTCTTC
TRBV6-6,TRBJ2-3,few,TRBD1,CASSDRGPRVTDTQYF,TGTGCCAGCAGCGACAGGGGACCGCGCGTAACAGATACGCAGTATTTT
TRBV27,TRBJ2-7,-,-,CASSLSPVSYEQYF,TGTGCCAGCAGTTTATCTCCGGTTAGCTACGAGCAGTACTTC
TRBV7-2,TRBJ1-3,-,-,CASSSAGNTIYF,TGTGCCAGCAGCTCTGCTGGAAACACCATATATTTT
TRBV6-1,TRBJ2-3,many,TRBD1,CASSDDRGRGTDTQYF,TGTGCCAGCAGTGACGACAGGGGGCGAGGCACAGATACGCAGTATTTT
TRBV7-2,TRBJ2-7,-,TRBD1,CASSSTDRVFDEQYF,TGTGCCAGCAGCTCCACTGACAGGGTGTTCGACGAGCAGTACTTC
TRBV20-1,TRBJ2-1,-,-,CSSATGAGNEQFF,TGCAGTTCCGCGACGGGGGCGGGTAATGAGCAGTTCTTC
TRBV5-1,TRBJ2-3,-,TRBD1,CASSYPGQSGTDTQYF,TGCGCCAGCAGCTACCCGGGACAGAGCGGCACAGATACGCAGTATTTT
TRBV20-1,TRBJ2-5,few,TRBD2,CSALAGAQETQYF,TGCAGTGCTCTAGCGGGGGCCCAAGAGACCCAGTACTTC
TRBV7-3,TRBJ1-6,few,-,CASSLTRPGYNSPLHF,TGTGCCAGCAGCTTAACGAGGCCAGGTTATAATTCACCCCTCCACTTT
TRBV6-1,TRBJ2-3,-,TRBD2,CASQREYTDTQYF,TGTGCCAGCCAGCGGGAGTACACAGATACGCAGTATTTT
TRBV15,TRBJ1-1,-,TRBD1,CATSREQGGNTEAFF,TGTGCCACCAGCAGAGAACAGGGGGGCAACACTGAAGCTTTCTTT
TRBV11-3,TRBJ2-1,few,-,CASSPALWGEQFF,TGTGCCAGCAGCCCCGCCCTTTGGGGTGAGCAGTTCTTC
TRBV6-5,TRBJ2-4,many,TRBD1,CASSSRDRVNIQYF,TGTGCCAGCAGTTCCCGGGACAGGGTAAACATTCAGTACTTC
TRBV7-3,TRBJ2-7,-,TRBD1,CASSLGTGPAYEQYF,TGTGCCAGCAGCCTTGGGACAGGCCCAGCCTACGAGCAGTACTTC
TRBV7-8,TRBJ2-1,-,TRBD2,CASSYIGTSGGEFF,TGTGCCAGCAGCTATATCGGGACTAGCGGTGGGGAGTTCTTC
TRBV7-9,TRBJ2-5,-,TRBD2,CVSSLAGGPRETQYF,TGTGTCAGCAGCTTAGCGGGAGGGCCCCGAGAGACCCAGTACTTC
TRBV7-9,TRBJ2-2,-,-,CASSSSLGELFF,TGTGCCAGCAGCTCTTCCTTGGGGGAGCTGTTTTTT
TRBV7-2,TRBJ2-7,-,TRBD1,CASSLEGATPNWYF,TGTGCCAGCAGCTTAGAGGGGGCAACTCCGAACTGGTACTTC
TRBV6-2/TRBV6-3,TRBJ2-3,once,-,CASSWDPSSTDTQYF,TGTGCCAGCAGTTGGGACCCCTCTAGCACAGATACGCAGTATTTT
TRBV2,TRBJ2-1,-,-,CASSERQKQFF,TGTGCCAGCAGTGAGAGGCAGAAGCAGTTCTTC
TRBV7-9,TRBJ1-6,few,-,CASSLGAERSPLHF,TGTGCCAGCAGCCTCGGGGCGGAGCGGTCACCCCTCCACTTT
TRBV13,TRBJ2-7,-,-,CASSSRGHEQYF,TGTGCCAGCAGCTCCAGGGGTCACGAGCAGTACTTC
TRBV20-1,TRBJ2-1,few,TRBD2,CSASLAGRYEQFF,TGCAGTGCATCCCTAGCGGGAAGGTATGAGCAGTTCTTC
TRBV7-2,TRBJ2-5,-,-,CASSSDLGETQYF,TGTGCCAGCAGCTCGGACCTGGGGGAGACCCAGTACTTC
TRBV9,TRBJ2-5,-,-,CASTPDRLQETQYF,TGTGCCAGCACCCCTGACAGGCTCCAGGAGACCCAGTACTTC
TRBV6-5,TRBJ2-5,-,TRBD2,CASSYSLGGRKETQYF,TGTGCCAGCAGTTACTCGTTAGGCGGGAGAAAAGAGACCCAGTACTTC
TRBV9,TRBJ2-5,-,-,CASSVDPWTETPYF,TGTGCCAGCAGCGTAGATCCATGGACTGAGACCCCGTACTTC
TRBV6-2/TRBV6-3,TRBJ2-1,-,-,CASTILNGNEQFF,TGTGCCAGCACCATCCTCAACGGCAATGAGCAGTTCTTC
TRBV28,TRBJ2-7,-,-,CASIKSGFPYEQYF,TGTGCCAGCATAAAATCTGGATTCCCCTACGAGCAGTACTTC
TRBV4-1,TRBJ2-6,-,-,CASSQEDAVSLRVNVLTF,TGCGCCAGCAGCCAAGAAGACGCGGTGTCACTGAGGGTGAACGTCCTGACTTTC
TRBV12-3/TRBV12-4,TRBJ2-1,-,-,CASSLFRQGKFF,TGTGCCAGCAGTTTATTTCGGCAGGGCAAGTTCTTC
TRBV3-1,TRBJ1-6,-,TRBD1,CASSNRDSYNSPLHF,TGTGCCAGCAGCAACCGGGACAGTTATAATTCACCCCTCCACTTT
TRBV7-3,TRBJ1-1,few,-,CASSLGGGLNTEAFF,TGTGCCAGCAGCTTAGGAGGGGGGTTGAACACTGAAGCTTTCTTT
TRBV6-2/TRBV6-3,TRBJ2-3,few,-,CASREHSGNTDTQYF,TGTGCCAGCAGGGAGCATTCGGGGAACACAGATACGCAGTATTTT
TRBV9,TRBJ1-4,-,-,CASSVGPTNEKLFF,TGTGCCAGCAGCGTAGGACCAACTAATGAAAAACTGTTTTTT
TRBV15,TRBJ2-3,-,TRBD1,CATSRNIEGATGTDTQYF,TGTGCCACCAGCAGAAATATAGAGGGGGCGACGGGCACAGATACGCAGTATTTT
TRBV20-1,TRBJ2-5,-,-,CSARDSDSQETQYF,TGCAGTGCTAGAGATTCGGACTCCCAAGAGACCCAGTACTTC
TRBV2,TRBJ2-1,few,TRBD2,CASSLAGGAFNEQFF,TGTGCCAGCAGTTTAGCGGGAGGGGCGTTCAATGAGCAGTTCTTC
TRBV7-2,TRBJ1-1,-,-,CASSFRTPRDTEAFF,TGTGCCAGCAGCTTCCGAACCCCCCGGGACACTGAAGCTTTCTTT
TRBV4-2,TRBJ1-5,-,-,CASSQDRAGRNQPQHF,TGTGCCAGCAGCCAAGATCGGGCGGGACGCAATCAGCCCCAGCATTTT
TRBV7-6,TRBJ2-7,few,-,CASSSAGPPYEQYF,TGTGCCAGCAGCTCGGCCGGGCCCCCCTACGAGCAGTACTTC